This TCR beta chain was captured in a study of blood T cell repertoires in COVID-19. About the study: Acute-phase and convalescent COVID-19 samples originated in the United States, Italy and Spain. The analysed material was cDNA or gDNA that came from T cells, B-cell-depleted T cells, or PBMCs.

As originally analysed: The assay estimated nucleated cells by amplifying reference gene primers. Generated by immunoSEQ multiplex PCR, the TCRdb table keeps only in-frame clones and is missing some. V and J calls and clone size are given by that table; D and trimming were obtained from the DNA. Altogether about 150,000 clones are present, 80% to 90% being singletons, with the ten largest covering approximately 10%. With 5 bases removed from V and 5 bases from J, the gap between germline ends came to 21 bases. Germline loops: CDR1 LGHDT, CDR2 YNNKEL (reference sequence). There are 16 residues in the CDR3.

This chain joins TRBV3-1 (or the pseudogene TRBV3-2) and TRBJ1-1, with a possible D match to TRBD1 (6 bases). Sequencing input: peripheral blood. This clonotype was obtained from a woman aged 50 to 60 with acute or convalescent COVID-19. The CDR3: CASSRGRGREGTEAFF. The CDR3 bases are TGTGCCAGCAGCAGGGGCAGGGGAAGGGAGGGTACTGAAGCTTTCTTT.